This T cell receptor (beta chain) was obtained from a study of monozygotic twins with inflammatory bowel disease. Study-wide results and limits: IBD patients displayed reduced TCRbeta diversity (inverse Simpson) when set against healthy co-twins. Twins with IBD had fewer clonotypes in common with others than healthy twins, particularly during disease activity.

Template switching was used to attach UMIs, which incorporated a 6-nucleotide sample barcode. TCRdb re-called the 5' RACE reads and gives one entry per CDR3 protein, without DNA. This sample's table reports approximately 420,000 distinct CDR3 sequences. Someone took an approximately 2.4 ml blood sample from each of the donors. Comments on this clonotype: Its antigen is still unknown.

The CDR3 spans 13 residues. Germline V gives CDR1 SGHRS, CDR2 YFSETQ. The V gene is TRBV5-1, the J gene TRBJ2-7; TCRdb lists TRBD2, though no DNA is available to test this call. The receptor comes from a human donor with ulcerative colitis or Crohn's disease, or a healthy co-twin of an affected twin (not recorded which). Material for sequencing was blood. The CDR3 is CASSYLLGFEQYF.